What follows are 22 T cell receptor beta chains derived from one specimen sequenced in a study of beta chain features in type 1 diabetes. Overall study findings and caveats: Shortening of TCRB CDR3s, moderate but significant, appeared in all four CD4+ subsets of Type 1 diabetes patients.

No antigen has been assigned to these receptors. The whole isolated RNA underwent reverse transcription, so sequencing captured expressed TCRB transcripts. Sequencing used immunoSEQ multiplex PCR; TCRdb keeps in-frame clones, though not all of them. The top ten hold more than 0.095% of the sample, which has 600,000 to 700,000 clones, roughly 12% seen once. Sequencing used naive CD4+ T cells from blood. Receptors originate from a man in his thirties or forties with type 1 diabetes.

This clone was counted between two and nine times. The CDR3 nucleotides read TGTGCCAGCAGCCAAGATCCGGGATTGGACACTGAAGCTTTCTTT. Protein: CASSQDPGLDTEAFF. The V and J genes are TRBV4-2 and TRBJ1-1; D gene uncertain. Trimming shortened V by 0 bases and J by 3 bases, and 11 bases separated the two germline ends. CDR3 size: 15 residues. Germline loops: CDR1 LGHNA, CDR2 YNFKEQ.

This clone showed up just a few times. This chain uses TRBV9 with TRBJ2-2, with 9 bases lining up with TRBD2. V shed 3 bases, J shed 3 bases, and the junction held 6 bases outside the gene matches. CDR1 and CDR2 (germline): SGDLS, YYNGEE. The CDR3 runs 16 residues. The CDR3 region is CASSAGGLADTGELFF. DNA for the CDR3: TGTGCCAGCAGCGCCGGGGGACTAGCTGACACCGGGGAGCTGTTTTTT.

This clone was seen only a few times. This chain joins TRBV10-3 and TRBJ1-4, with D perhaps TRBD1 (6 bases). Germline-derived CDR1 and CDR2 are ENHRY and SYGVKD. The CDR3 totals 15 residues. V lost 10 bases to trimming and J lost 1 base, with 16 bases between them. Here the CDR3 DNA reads TGTGCCACGCAGGGGAACCAACGAACTAATGAAAAACTGTTTTTT. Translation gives CATQGNQRTNEKLFF.

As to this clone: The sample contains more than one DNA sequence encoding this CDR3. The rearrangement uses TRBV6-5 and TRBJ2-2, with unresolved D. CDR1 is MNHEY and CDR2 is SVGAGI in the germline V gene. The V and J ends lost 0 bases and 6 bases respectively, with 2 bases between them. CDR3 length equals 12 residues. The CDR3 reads CASSYSAGELFF. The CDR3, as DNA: TGTGCCAGCAGTTACTCGGCCGGGGAGCTGTTTTTT.

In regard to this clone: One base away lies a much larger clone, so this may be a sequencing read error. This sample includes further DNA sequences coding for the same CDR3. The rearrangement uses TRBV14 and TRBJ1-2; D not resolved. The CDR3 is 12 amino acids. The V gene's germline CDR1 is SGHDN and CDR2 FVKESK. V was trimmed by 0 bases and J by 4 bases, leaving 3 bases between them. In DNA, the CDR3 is TGTGCCAGCAGCCAAGATACCTATGGCTACACCTTC. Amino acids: CASSQDTYGYTF.

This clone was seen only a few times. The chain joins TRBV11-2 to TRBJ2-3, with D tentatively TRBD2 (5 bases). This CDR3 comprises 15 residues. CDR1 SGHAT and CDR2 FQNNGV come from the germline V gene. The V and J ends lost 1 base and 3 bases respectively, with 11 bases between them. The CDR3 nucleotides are TGTGCCAGCAGCTTAGTCTCTAGCACGACAGATACGCAGTATTTT. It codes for CASSLVSSTTDTQYF.

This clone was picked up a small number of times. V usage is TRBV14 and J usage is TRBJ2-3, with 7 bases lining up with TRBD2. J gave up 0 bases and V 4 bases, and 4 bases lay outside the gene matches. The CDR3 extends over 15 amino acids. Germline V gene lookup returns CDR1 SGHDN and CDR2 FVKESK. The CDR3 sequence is CASSRAGLSTDTQYF. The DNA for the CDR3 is TGTGCCAGCAGCCGAGCGGGACTTAGCACAGATACGCAGTATTTT.

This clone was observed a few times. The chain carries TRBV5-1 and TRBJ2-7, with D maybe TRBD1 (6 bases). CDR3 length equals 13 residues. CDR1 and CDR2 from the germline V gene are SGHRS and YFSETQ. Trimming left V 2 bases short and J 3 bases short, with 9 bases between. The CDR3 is CASSFGGGYEQYF. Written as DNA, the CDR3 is TGCGCCAGCAGCTTTGGGGGCGGCTACGAGCAGTACTTC.

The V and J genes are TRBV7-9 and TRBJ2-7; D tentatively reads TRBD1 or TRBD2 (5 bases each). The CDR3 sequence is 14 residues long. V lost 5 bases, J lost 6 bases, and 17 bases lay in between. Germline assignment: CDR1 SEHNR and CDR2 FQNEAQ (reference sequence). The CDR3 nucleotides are TGTGCCAGCAGCAAACCCGGGACCTCGGGCGAGCAGTACTTC. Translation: CASSKPGTSGEQYF.

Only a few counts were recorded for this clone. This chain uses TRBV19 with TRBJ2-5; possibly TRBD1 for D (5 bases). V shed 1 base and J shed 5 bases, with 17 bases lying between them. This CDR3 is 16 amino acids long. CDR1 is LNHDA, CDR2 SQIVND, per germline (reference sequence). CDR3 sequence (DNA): TGTGCCAGTAGTATAGCCGTCTCGACGGCAGGGGAGACCCAGTACTTC. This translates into CASSIAVSTAGETQYF.

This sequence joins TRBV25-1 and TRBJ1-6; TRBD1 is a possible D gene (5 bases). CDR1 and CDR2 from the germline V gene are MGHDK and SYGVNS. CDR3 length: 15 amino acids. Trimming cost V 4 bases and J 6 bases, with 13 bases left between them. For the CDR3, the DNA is TGTGCCAGCAGTGCGAGAGGGGATTCTAATTCACCCCTCCACTTT. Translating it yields CASSARGDSNSPLHF.

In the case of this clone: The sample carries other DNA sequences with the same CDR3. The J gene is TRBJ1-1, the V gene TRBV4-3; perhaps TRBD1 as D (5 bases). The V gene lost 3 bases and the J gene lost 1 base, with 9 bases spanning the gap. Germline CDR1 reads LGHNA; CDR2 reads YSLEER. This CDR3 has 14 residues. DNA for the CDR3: TGCGCCAGCAGCCAGGCTCAGGGGAACACTGAAGCTTTCTTT. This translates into CASSQAQGNTEAFF.

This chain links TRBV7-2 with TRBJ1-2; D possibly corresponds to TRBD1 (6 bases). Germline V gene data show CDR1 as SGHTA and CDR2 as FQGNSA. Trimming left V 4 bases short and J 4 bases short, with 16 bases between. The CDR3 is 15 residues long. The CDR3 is CASSSMDRQRYGYTF. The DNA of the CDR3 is TGTGCCAGCAGCTCGATGGACAGACAACGCTATGGCTACACCTTC.

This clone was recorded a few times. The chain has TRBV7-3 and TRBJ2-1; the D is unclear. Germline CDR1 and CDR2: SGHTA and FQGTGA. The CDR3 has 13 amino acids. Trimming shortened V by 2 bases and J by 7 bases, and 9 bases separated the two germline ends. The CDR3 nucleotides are TGTGCCAGCAGCTTAGGAGAAGGAAATGAGCAGTTCTTC. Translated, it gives CASSLGEGNEQFF. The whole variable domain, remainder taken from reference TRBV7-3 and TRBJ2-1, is GAGVSQTPSNKVTEKGKYVELRCDPISGHTALYWYRQSLGQGPEFLIYFQGTGAADDSGLPNDRFFAVRPEGSVSTLKIQRTERGDSAVYLCASSLGEGNEQFFGPGTRLTVL.

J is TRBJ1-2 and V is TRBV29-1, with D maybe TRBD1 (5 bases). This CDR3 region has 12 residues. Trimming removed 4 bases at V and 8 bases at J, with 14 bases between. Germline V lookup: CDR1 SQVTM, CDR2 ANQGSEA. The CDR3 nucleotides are TGCAGCGTTGTGGGGCAGGGAGAAGGCTACACCTTC. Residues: CSVVGQGEGYTF. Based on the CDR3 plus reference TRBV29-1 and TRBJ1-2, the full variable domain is SAVISQKPSRDICQRGTSLTIQCQVDSQVTMMFWYRQQPGQSLTLIATANQGSEATYESGFVIDKFPISRPNLTFSTLTVSNMSPEDSSIYLCSVVGQGEGYTFGSGTRLTVV.

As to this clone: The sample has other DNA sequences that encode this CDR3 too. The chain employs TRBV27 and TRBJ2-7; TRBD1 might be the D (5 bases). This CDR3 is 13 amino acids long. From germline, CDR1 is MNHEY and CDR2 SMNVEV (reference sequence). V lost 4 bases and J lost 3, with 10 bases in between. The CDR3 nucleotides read TGTGCCAGCAGTTCATCTGACAGCTACGAGCAGTACTTC. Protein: CASSSSDSYEQYF.

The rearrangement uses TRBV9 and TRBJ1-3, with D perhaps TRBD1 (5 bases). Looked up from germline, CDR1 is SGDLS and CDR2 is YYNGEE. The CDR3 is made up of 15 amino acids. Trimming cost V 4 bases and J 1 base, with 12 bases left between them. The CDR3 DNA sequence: TGTGCCAGCAGCCCCCGAGGGGCGTCTGGAAACACCATATATTTT. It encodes CASSPRGASGNTIYF.

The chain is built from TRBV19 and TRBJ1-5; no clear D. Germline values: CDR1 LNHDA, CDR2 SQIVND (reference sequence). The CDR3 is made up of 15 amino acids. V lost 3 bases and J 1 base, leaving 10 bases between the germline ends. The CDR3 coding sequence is TGTGCCAGTAGTATGGTAACTGGGAGCAATCAGCCCCAGCATTTT. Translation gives CASSMVTGSNQPQHF.

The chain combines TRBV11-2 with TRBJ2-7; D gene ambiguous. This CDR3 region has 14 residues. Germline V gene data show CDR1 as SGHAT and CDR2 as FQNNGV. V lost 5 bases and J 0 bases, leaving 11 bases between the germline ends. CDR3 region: CASSPMGNSYEQYF. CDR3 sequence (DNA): TGTGCCAGCAGCCCCATGGGGAACTCCTACGAGCAGTACTTC.

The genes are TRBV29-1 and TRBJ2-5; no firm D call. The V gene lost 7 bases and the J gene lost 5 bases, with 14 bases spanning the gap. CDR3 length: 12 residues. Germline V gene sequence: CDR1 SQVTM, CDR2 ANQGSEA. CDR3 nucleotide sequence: TGCAGCGGGGGTTCACCCGGGGAGACCCAGTACTTC. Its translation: CSGGSPGETQYF.

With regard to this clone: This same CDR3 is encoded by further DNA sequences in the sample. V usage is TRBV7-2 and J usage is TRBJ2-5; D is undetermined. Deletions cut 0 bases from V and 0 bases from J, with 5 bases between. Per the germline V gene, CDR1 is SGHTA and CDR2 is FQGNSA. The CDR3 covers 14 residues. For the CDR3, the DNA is TGTGCCAGCAGCTTAGCGGGGTACCAAGAGACCCAGTACTTC. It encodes CASSLAGYQETQYF.

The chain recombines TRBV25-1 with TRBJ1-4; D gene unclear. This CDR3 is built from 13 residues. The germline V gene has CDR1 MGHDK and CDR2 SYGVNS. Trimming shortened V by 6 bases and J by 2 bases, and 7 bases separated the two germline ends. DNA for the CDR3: TGTGCCAGCAGCCGGGAGACTAATGAAAAACTGTTTTTT. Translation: CASSRETNEKLFF.